This TCR beta chain was observed in a study of T-cell reconstitution after alpha-beta-depleted transplantation in children. Study outcomes and limitations: Surviving recipient T cells and thymic progenitors accounted for the high day-60 TCRbeta diversity observed in some patients. At one year after transplant, newly produced T cells mostly accounted for T-cell counts and diversity.

This clonotype was found a few times. Its antigen is not identified. Library preparation (for TCRbeta) was performed with unique molecular identifiers. TCRdb recomputed calls from the PCR reads with MiXCR, one row per CDR3 protein. The table has 500,000 to 650,000 distinct CDR3 sequences, around 10% seen once; the top ten hold 14%. This clonotype was sampled from a female patient aged 2 to 10 who had a stem cell transplant for aplastic anemia, so the T cells may come from the graft donor. The sample here was PBMCs, mostly from graft donor cells, taken 180 days after TCRalphabeta/CD19-depleted stem cell transplant.

The CDR3 protein is CASSQGQFRTDTQYF. The DNA of the CDR3 is TGCGCCAGCAGCCAAGGGCAGTTTAGGACAGATACGCAGTATTTT. The chain employs TRBV4-3 and TRBJ2-3; no definite D call. With 1 base removed from V and 3 bases from J, the gap between germline ends came to 11 bases. CDR3 length: 15 amino acids. Per germline, CDR1 LGHNA and CDR2 YSLEER.